This TCR beta chain emerged from a study of tumor-infiltrating lymphocytes in primary liver carcinoma. Co-extraction of RNA and DNA was performed on 20-30 mg of unsorted bulk tissue. Donors underwent surgery for histopathologically diagnosed primary liver carcinoma. From germline, CDR1 is MNHNS and CDR2 SASEGT. The CDR3 is 15 amino acids. Total RNA amounting to about 520 ng was the source from which TCR beta cDNA was made with a constant-region primer. Three-round nested multiplex PCR performed with slightly modified ARM-PCR produced the TCR beta libraries. TRBV1-TRBV30 forward primers paired with a C-beta reverse primer drove the first two PCR rounds, roughly 9 cycles each. TCRdb redid the calling of the multiplex PCR reads with MiXCR, one entry per CDR3 protein. In the table there are around 81,000 distinct CDR3 sequences, over 70% of which are singletons. Study results and caveats: Top clones occupying all five tumor regions numbered only about 8-25%.

As to this clonotype: Its specificity is not known. At one boundary the junction diverges from the germline segment, which might be a read error.

The source of this sequence is a woman aged 55-69 years with primary liver carcinoma and hepatitis B virus infection. Sequenced: liver tumor tissue from sampling region 4. Stated subset: tumor region T4, right-lateral pole. The chain carries TRBV6-1 and TRBJ2-5; 7 bases map to TRBD1. CDR3: CASSNGEGALQTQYF. The DNA for the CDR3 is TGTGCCAGCAGTAATGGAGAGGGGGCTTTGCAGACCCAGTATTTC.